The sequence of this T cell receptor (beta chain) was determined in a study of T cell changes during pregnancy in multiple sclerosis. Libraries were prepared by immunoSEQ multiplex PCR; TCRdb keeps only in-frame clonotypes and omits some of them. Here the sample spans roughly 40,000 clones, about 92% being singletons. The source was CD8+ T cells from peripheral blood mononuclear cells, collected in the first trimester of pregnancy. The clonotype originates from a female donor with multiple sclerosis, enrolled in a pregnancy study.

CDR3 region: CASSIPHGTYGYTF. The CDR3 coding sequence is TGTGCCAGTAGTATCCCACATGGTACCTATGGCTACACCTTC. The J gene is TRBJ1-2, the V gene TRBV19; D is unclear. The CDR3 has 14 amino acids. Trimming shortened V by 3 bases and J by 4 bases, and 12 bases separated the two germline ends. Germline-derived CDR1 and CDR2 are LNHDA and SQIVND (reference sequence).